The entry below describes one T cell receptor beta chain. This sample was taken from a study of blood T cell repertoires in COVID-19. About the research overall: The samples span acute and convalescent COVID-19 from the United States, Italy and Spain.

Germline CDR1 and CDR2: GTSNPN and SVGIG (reference sequence). J gave up 2 bases and V 5 bases, and 10 bases lay outside the gene matches. This CDR3 region has 15 residues. Only in-frame clones appear in the TCRdb table, and some are missing; sequencing was by immunoSEQ multiplex PCR. The data show more than 110,000 clones, with around 80% seen just once and 5% to 7.5% held by the top ten. The chain uses TRBV30 and TRBJ1-1, with 8 bases lining up with TRBD1. The source material was peripheral blood. This receptor was identified in a human donor in a cohort sampled during active COVID-19. The CDR3 bases are TGTGCCTGGTACCTTTTGGGACAGGTAAACACTGAAGCTTTCTTT. Encoded protein: CAWYLLGQVNTEAFF.